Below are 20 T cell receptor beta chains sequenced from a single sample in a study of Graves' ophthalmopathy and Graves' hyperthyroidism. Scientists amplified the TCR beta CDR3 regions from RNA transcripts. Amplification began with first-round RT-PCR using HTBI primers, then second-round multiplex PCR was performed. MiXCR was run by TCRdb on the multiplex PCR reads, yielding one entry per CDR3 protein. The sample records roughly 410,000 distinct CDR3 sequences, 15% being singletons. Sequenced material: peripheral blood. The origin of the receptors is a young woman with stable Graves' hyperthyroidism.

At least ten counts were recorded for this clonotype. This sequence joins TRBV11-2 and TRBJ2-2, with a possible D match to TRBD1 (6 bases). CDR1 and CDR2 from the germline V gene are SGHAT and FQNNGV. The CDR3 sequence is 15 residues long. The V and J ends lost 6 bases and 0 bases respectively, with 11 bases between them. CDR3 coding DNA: TGTGCCAGCAGGGGGCGGACAGCGAACACCGGGGAGCTGTTTTTT. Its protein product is CASRGRTANTGELFF.

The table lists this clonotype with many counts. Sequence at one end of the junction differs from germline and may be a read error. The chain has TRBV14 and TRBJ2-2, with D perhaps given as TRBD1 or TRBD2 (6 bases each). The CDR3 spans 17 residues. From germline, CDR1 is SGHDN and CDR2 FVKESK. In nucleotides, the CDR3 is TGTGCCAGCAGCCAATGGTTTGTTCGGGGGCACACCGGGGGGCTGTTTTTT. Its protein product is CASSQWFVRGHTGGLFF. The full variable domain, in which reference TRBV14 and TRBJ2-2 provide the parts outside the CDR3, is EAGVTQFPSHSVIEKGQTVTLRCDPISGHDNLYWYRRVMGKEIKFLLHFVKESKQDESGMPNNRFLAERTGGTYSTLKVQPAELEDSGVYFCASSQWFVRGHTGGLFFGEGSRLTVL.

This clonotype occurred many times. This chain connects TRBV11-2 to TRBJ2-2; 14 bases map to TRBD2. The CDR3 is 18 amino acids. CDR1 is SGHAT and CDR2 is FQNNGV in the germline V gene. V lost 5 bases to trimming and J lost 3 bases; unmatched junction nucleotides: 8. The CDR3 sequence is CASSIPGLAGADTGELFF. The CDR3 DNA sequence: TGTGCCAGCAGCATTCCGGGACTAGCGGGGGCTGACACCGGGGAGCTGTTTTTT.

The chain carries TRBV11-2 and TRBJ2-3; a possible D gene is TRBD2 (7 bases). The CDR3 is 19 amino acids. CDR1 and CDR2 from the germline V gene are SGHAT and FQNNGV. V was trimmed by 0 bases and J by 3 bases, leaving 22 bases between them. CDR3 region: CASSLEGGPGGKRTDTQYF. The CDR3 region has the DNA TGTGCCAGCAGCTTAGAGGGGGGGCCGGGGGGTAAGCGGACAGATACGCAGTATTTT.

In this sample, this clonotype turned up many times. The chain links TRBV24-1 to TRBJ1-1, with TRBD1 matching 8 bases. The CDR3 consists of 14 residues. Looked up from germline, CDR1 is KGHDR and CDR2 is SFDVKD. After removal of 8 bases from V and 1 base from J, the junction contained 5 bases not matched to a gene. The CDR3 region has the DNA TGTGCCACCAAGAAGACAGGGGCGAACACTGAAGCTTTCTTT. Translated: CATKKTGANTEAFF.

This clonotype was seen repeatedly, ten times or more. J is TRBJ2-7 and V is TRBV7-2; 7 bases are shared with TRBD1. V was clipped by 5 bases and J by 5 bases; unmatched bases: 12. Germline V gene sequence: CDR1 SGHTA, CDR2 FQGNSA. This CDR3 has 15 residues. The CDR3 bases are TGTGCCAGCAGCCAACGACAGGGCCTTCGGAACGAGCAGTACTTC. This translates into CASSQRQGLRNEQYF.

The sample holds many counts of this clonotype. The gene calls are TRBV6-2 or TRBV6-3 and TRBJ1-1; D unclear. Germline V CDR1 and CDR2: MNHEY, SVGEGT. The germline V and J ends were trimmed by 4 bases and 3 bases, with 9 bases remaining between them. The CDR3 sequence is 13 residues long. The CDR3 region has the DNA TGTGCCAGCAGTTCTCGAGATCACACTGAAGCTTTCTTT. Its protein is CASSSRDHTEAFF.

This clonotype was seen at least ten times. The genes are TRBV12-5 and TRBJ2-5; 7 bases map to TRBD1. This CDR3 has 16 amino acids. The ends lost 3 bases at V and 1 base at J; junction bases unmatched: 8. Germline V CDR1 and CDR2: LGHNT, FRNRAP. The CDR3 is CASGLGVRGTQETQYF. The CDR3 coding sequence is TGTGCTAGTGGTTTAGGAGTCAGGGGGACCCAAGAGACCCAGTACTTC. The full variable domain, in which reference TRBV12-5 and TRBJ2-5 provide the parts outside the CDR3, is DARVTQTPRHKVTEMGQEVTMRCQPILGHNTVFWYRQTMMQGLELLAYFRNRAPLDDSGMPKDRFSAEMPDATLATLKIQPSEPRDSAVYFCASGLGVRGTQETQYFGPGTRLLVL.

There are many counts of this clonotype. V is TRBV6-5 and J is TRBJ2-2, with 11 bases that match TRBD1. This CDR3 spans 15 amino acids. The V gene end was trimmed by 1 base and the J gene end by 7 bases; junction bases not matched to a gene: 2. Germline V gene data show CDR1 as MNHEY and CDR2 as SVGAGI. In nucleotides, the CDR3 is TGTGCCAGCAGTTACTGGACAGGGGGCATCGGGGAGCTGTTTTTT. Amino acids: CASSYWTGGIGELFF.

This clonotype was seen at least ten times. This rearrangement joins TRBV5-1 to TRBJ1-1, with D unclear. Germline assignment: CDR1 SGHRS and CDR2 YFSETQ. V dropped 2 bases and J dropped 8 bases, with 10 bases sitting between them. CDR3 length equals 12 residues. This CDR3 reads CASSFSGREAFF. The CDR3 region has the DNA TGCGCCAGCAGCTTCAGTGGAAGAGAAGCTTTCTTT. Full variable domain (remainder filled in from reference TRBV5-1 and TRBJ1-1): KAGVTQTPRYLIKTRGQQVTLSCSPISGHRSVSWYQQTPGQGLQFLFEYFSETQRNKGNFPGRFSGRQFSNSRSEMNVSTLELGDSALYLCASSFSGREAFFGQGTRLTVV.

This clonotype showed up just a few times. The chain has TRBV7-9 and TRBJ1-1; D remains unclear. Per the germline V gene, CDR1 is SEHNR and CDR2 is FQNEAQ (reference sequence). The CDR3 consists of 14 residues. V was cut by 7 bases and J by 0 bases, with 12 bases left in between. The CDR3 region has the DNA TGTGCCAGCATCCCGAAAAGCATGAACACTGAAGCTTTCTTT. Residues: CASIPKSMNTEAFF.

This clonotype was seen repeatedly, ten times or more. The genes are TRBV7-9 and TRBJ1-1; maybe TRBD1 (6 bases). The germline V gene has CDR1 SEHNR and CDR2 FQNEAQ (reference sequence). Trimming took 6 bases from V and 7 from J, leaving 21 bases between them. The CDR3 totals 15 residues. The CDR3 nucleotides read TGTGCCAGCAGTTACTATGGACAGTCGAACGTTGAAGCTTTCTTT. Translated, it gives CASSYYGQSNVEAFF.

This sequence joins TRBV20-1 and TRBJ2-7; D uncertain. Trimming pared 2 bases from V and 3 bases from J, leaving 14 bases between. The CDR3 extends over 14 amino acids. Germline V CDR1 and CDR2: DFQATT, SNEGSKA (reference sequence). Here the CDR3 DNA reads TGCAGTGCTAGATTTGACATCGGTGACTACGAGCAGTACTTC. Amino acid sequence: CSARFDIGDYEQYF.

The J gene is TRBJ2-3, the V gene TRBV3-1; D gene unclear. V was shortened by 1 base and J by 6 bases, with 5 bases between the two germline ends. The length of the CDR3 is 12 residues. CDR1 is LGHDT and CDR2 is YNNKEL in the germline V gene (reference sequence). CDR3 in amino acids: CASSQVEDTQYF. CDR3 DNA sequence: TGTGCCAGCAGCCAAGTGGAGGATACGCAGTATTTT.

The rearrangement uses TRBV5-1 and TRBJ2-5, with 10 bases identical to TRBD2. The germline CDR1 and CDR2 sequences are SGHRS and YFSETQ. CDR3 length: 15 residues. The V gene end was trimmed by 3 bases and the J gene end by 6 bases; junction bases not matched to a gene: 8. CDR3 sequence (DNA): TGCGCCAGCAGCTCTAGAGGAGCGGGGGGGAAGACCCAGTACTTC. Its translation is CASSSRGAGGKTQYF.

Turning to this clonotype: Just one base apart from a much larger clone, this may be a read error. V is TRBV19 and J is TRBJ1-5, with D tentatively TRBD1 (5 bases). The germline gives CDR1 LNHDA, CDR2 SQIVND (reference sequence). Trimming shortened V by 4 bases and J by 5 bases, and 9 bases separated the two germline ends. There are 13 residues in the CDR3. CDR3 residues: CASSTGVDQPQHF. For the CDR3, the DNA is TGTGCCAGTAGTACGGGGGTGGATCAGCCCCAGCATTTT.

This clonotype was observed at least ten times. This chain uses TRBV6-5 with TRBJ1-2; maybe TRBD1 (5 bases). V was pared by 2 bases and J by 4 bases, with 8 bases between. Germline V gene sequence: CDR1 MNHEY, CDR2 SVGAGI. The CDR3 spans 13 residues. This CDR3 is CASSYGQAYGYTF. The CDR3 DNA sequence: TGTGCCAGCAGTTACGGACAAGCCTATGGCTACACCTTC.

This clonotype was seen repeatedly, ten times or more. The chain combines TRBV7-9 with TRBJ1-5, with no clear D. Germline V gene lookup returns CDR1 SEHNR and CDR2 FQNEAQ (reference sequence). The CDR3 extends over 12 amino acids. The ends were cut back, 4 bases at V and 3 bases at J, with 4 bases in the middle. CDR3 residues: CASSYTNQPQHF. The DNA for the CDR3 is TGTGCCAGCAGCTACACCAATCAGCCCCAGCATTTT.

The CDR3 protein is CASRPGTVLSYEQYF. CDR3 bases: TGCGCCAGCAGACCCGGGACAGTGTTGTCCTACGAGCAGTACTTC. The chain couples TRBV5-1 to TRBJ2-7; 7 bases align to TRBD1. The J segment lost 1 base and the V segment lost 5 bases, leaving 9 bases of the junction unmatched. CDR1 is SGHRS, CDR2 YFSETQ, per germline. The CDR3 is 15 amino acids.

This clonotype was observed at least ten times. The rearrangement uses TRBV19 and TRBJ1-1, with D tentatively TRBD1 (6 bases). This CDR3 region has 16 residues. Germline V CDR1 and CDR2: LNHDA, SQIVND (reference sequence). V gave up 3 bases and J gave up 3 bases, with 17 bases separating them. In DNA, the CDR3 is TGTGCCAGTAGTATGGGACGCAGGGGAGGAGACACTGAAGCTTTCTTT. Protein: CASSMGRRGGDTEAFF.